This TCR beta chain was sequenced for a study of blood T cell repertoires in COVID-19. The V and J ends lost 7 bases and 5 bases respectively, with 17 bases between them. The CDR3 has 13 amino acids. Germline CDR1 is SQVTM and CDR2 is ANQGSEA. Only in-frame clones appear in the TCRdb table, and some are missing; sequencing was by immunoSEQ multiplex PCR. There are around 190,000 clones in the sample; around 90% occur only once, and roughly 8.9% lies in the top ten. The chain combines TRBV29-1 with TRBJ2-5, with D possibly being TRBD2 (5 bases). The source of this sequence is a woman under 30 who had recovered from COVID-19. The sample comprised PBMCs or T cells enriched from blood (not recorded which). The CDR3 reads CSAVRGTTETQYF. CDR3 in DNA: TGCAGCGCCGTTCGGGGAACAACCGAGACCCAGTACTTC.